The present T cell receptor (beta chain) was sequenced within a study of CD8 T cells in Susac syndrome. RNA, at about 0.45 to 1 ug, was reverse transcribed with random hexamers. It was immunoSEQ multiplex PCR that amplified TCR beta CDR3 across 54 Vbeta and 13 Jbeta. TCRdb ran MiXCR on the immunoSEQ multiplex PCR reads and lists one entry per CDR3 protein. The data contain approximately 230,000 distinct CDR3 sequences, roughly 95% of them singletons. The study, taken as a whole, reports: The study conceded that relatively few individuals underwent its TCR sequencing and HLA analysis.

Worth noting for this clonotype: The antigen is undetermined.

After removal of 6 bases from V and 1 base from J, the junction contained 9 bases not matched to a gene. The CDR3 runs 15 residues. Germline values: CDR1 MDHEN, CDR2 SYDVKM. The specimen was CD4+ T cells from PBMCs. The source is a human donor with multiple sclerosis. V gene TRBV28 combines with J gene TRBJ2-7; TRBD1 matches at 7 bases. The CDR3 spells CASSYLWTGSYEQYF. DNA for the CDR3: TGTGCCAGCAGCTACCTTTGGACAGGTTCCTACGAGCAGTACTTC.